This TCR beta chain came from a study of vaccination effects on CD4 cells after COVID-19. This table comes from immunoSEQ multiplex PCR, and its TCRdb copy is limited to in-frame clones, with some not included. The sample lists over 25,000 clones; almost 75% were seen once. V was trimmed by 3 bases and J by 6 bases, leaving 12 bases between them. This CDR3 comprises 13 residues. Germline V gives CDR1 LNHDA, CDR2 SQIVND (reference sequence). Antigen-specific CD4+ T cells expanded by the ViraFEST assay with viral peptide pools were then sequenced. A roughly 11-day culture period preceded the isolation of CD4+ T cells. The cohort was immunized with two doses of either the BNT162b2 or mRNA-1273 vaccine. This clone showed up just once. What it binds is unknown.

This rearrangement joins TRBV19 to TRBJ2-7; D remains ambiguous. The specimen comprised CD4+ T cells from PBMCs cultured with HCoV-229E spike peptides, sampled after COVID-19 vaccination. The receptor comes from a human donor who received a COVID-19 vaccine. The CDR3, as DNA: TGTGCCAGTAGTATGCCCCCGAGGCGCGAGCAGTACTTC. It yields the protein CASSMPPRREQYF.